This T cell receptor (beta chain) was observed in a study of shared clonotypes between healthy human individuals. The study, taken as a whole, reports: Shared across several donors were 4% to 5% of the naive CD4 clonotypes.

For this clone: The antigen is undetermined.

CD8 memory merged CD45RO+ with CCR7-negative CD45RA+ TemRA cells. In the authors' workflow: Owing to the provision of junction-only sequences devoid of quality scores by immunoSEQ, filtering differed. The method was immunoSEQ multiplex PCR; TCRdb's version includes in-frame clones alone and lacks a portion of them. Clone size and the V and J calls come from that table; the DNA yielded D and trimming. Among around 100,000 clones listed, about 72% were seen once. The source is a woman in her thirties in good health. Sequenced material: memory CD8+ T cells sorted from blood. Subset indicated: CD45RO+ cells pooled with CCR7-negative TemRA cells.

The CDR3 DNA reads TGTGCCAGCAGTTCCCATACAGGGAAGACCTTC. As protein: CASSSHTGKTF. The chain couples TRBV27 to TRBJ1-2, with D possibly TRBD1 on 6 matching bases. Looked up from germline, CDR1 is MNHEY and CDR2 is SMNVEV (reference sequence). The CDR3 is 11 residues long. With 4 bases removed from V and 14 bases from J, the gap between germline ends came to 14 bases.